This T cell receptor (beta chain) was sequenced during a study of shared clonotypes between healthy human individuals. Germline V gene sequence: CDR1 SGHRS, CDR2 YFSETQ. Trimming removed 5 bases from V and 0 bases from J; junction bases left unmatched: 8. The CDR3 loop spans 16 amino acids. In the authors' workflow: For the immunoSEQ data, sequences were junction-only without quality scores, so filtering differed. Profiled with immunoSEQ multiplex PCR; TCRdb holds only in-frame clones, not every one. The V and J calls and clone size are taken from that table; D and trimming were inferred from the DNA. The sample has 2 million to 3 million clones, 85% to 95% seen once.

The sample taken for sequencing was naive CD4+ T cells sorted from blood. Stated subset: CD45RA+ positively selected. The TCR was taken from a man aged 18-30 years in good health. This sequence joins TRBV5-1 and TRBJ1-1; 9 nucleotides match TRBD1. CDR3: CASRSDRGAVNTEAFF. CDR3 DNA: TGCGCCAGCAGAAGCGACAGGGGGGCCGTGAACACTGAAGCTTTCTTT.